A selection of T cell receptor beta chains follows, all from one sample in a study of tumor and adjacent non-tumor tissue in lung cancer. TCRdb analysed the multiplex PCR reads with MiXCR anew, one entry per CDR3 protein. The sample includes 80,000 to 130,000 distinct CDR3 sequences, 50% to 70% of them seen just once. The sequenced sample was distant non-tumor lung tissue. The receptor source for this set is a man aged 25 to 40 with non-small cell lung cancer. Each CDR3 is given with its conserved first and last residue. The order of the fields is V gene, J gene, D gene, clone size, CDR3 protein, CDR3 DNA. A D gene is named only where the DNA matches it firmly. The size field is filled for only some rows; it gives once, few, many or a size class.

v_gene: TRBV5-1
j_gene: TRBJ2-1
d_gene: .
abundance: few
CDR3aa: CARSLGGSYNEQFF
CDR3nt: TGCGCCCGCAGCTTAGGGGGCTCCTACAATGAGCAGTTCTTC

v_gene: TRBV20-1
j_gene: TRBJ2-7
d_gene: .
abundance: .
CDR3aa: CSVRVTAGRPDEQYF
CDR3nt: TGCAGTGTTAGAGTTACAGCTGGGAGACCGGACGAGCAGTACTTC

v_gene: TRBV5-6
j_gene: TRBJ1-1
d_gene: .
abundance: .
CDR3aa: CASSLGTSPNTEAFF
CDR3nt: TGTGCCAGCAGCTTGGGCACCAGCCCGAACACTGAAGCTTTCTTT

v_gene: TRBV11-2
j_gene: TRBJ2-3
d_gene: .
abundance: once
CDR3aa: CASSFAGIETQCF
CDR3nt: TGTGCCAGCAGCTTCGCTGGGATAGAAACGCAGTGTTTT

v_gene: TRBV6-5
j_gene: TRBJ1-6
d_gene: .
abundance: .
CDR3aa: CASNYASSGNNPPLHF
CDR3nt: TGTGCCAGCAATTACGCCTCTTCCGGGAATAATCCACCCCTCCACTTT

v_gene: TRBV20-1
j_gene: TRBJ2-2
d_gene: TRBD1
abundance: many
CDR3aa: CSASPRDRGTGELFF
CDR3nt: TGCAGTGCTAGTCCCCGGGACAGGGGTACCGGGGAGCTGTTTTTT

v_gene: TRBV20-1
j_gene: TRBJ2-3
d_gene: .
abundance: .
CDR3aa: CSTRDVLAYSNQPQYF
CDR3nt: TGCAGTACTAGAGATGTCTTGGCGTATAGCAATCAGCCCCAGTATTTT

v_gene: TRBV11-2
j_gene: TRBJ2-1
d_gene: TRBD2
abundance: .
CDR3aa: CASSLGPGGAYEQFF
CDR3nt: TGTGCCAGCAGCTTAGGTCCGGGAGGGGCCTATGAGCAGTTCTTC

v_gene: TRBV6-1
j_gene: TRBJ2-3
d_gene: .
abundance: medium-sized
CDR3aa: CASSPSDTQYF
CDR3nt: TGTGCCAGCAGTCCTTCGGATACGCAGTATTTT

v_gene: TRBV7-9
j_gene: TRBJ1-3
d_gene: .
abundance: .
CDR3aa: CTSSNGGTSSGNTIYF
CDR3nt: TGTACCAGCAGCAACGGGGGGACCAGCTCTGGAAACACCATATATTTT

v_gene: TRBV12-3/TRBV12-4
j_gene: TRBJ2-5
d_gene: .
abundance: .
CDR3aa: CANSSSRTQYF
CDR3nt: TGTGCCAACAGCTCATCAAGGACCCAGTACTTC

v_gene: TRBV5-4
j_gene: TRBJ2-2
d_gene: TRBD2
abundance: .
CDR3aa: CASSPGTSGTGELVF
CDR3nt: TGTGCCAGTAGCCCCGGGACTAGCGGCACCGGGGAGCTGGTTTTT

v_gene: TRBV20-1
j_gene: TRBJ2-5
d_gene: .
abundance: .
CDR3aa: CSARDPRGPPGAHDF
CDR3nt: TGCAGTGCTAGAGATCCGCGGGGGCCCCCCGGGGCCCATGACTTC

v_gene: TRBV20-1
j_gene: TRBJ2-1
d_gene: .
abundance: .
CDR3aa: CIAKHNEQFF
CDR3nt: TGCATTGCGAAACACAATGAGCAGTTCTTC

v_gene: TRBV6-5
j_gene: TRBJ2-7
d_gene: .
abundance: .
CDR3aa: CASRVNSYEQYF
CDR3nt: TGTGCCAGCCGGGTCAATTCCTACGAGCAGTACTTC

v_gene: TRBV4-1
j_gene: TRBJ1-1
d_gene: .
abundance: .
CDR3aa: CASSQDVGGGTEAFF
CDR3nt: TGCGCCAGCAGCCAAGATGTCGGGGGGGGCACTGAAGCTTTCTTT

v_gene: TRBV5-4
j_gene: TRBJ2-1
d_gene: .
abundance: .
CDR3aa: CASSLVPLGGPGNEQFF
CDR3nt: TGTGCCAGCAGCTTGGTCCCCTTGGGGGGGCCTGGGAATGAGCAGTTCTTC

v_gene: TRBV7-9
j_gene: TRBJ1-1
d_gene: .
abundance: many
CDR3aa: CASSFGQGNTEAFF
CDR3nt: TGTGCCAGCAGCTTTGGGCAGGGGAACACTGAAGCTTTCTTT

v_gene: TRBV6-5
j_gene: TRBJ2-3
d_gene: .
abundance: few
CDR3aa: CASSPVRSSDTQYF
CDR3nt: TGTGCCAGCAGCCCCGTGCGGTCGTCAGATACGCAGTATTTT

v_gene: TRBV12-3/TRBV12-4
j_gene: TRBJ2-2
d_gene: .
abundance: once
CDR3aa: CASGLGQEVTGELFF
CDR3nt: TGTGCCAGCGGTTTAGGGCAGGAAGTCACCGGGGAGCTGTTTTTT

v_gene: TRBV6-5
j_gene: TRBJ1-5
d_gene: .
abundance: .
CDR3aa: CASSYGGGQPQHF
CDR3nt: TGTGCCAGCAGTTACGGGGGGGGTCAGCCCCAACATTTT

v_gene: TRBV12-3/TRBV12-4
j_gene: TRBJ2-4
d_gene: .
abundance: many
CDR3aa: CASSGAAKNIQYF
CDR3nt: TGTGCCAGCAGTGGGGCCGCCAAAAACATTCAGTACTTC

v_gene: TRBV12-3/TRBV12-4
j_gene: TRBJ1-1
d_gene: .
abundance: .
CDR3aa: CASWFSGVNTEAFF
CDR3nt: TGTGCCAGCTGGTTTTCAGGTGTGAACACTGAAGCTTTCTTT

v_gene: TRBV20-1
j_gene: TRBJ1-5
d_gene: .
abundance: many
CDR3aa: CSARHNRGNQPQHF
CDR3nt: TGCAGTGCTAGACACAACAGGGGCAATCAGCCCCAGCATTTT

v_gene: TRBV11-3
j_gene: TRBJ1-1
d_gene: TRBD1
abundance: .
CDR3aa: CASSPRGDSEASF
CDR3nt: TGTGCCAGCAGCCCCAGGGGGGACAGTGAAGCTTCCTTT

v_gene: TRBV11-1
j_gene: TRBJ2-2
d_gene: .
abundance: .
CDR3aa: CATRGANTGELFF
CDR3nt: TGTGCCACACGAGGGGCGAACACCGGGGAGCTGTTTTTT

v_gene: TRBV29-1
j_gene: TRBJ2-3
d_gene: .
abundance: many
CDR3aa: CSVHTDTQYF
CDR3nt: TGCAGCGTGCACACAGATACGCAGTATTTT

v_gene: TRBV6-1
j_gene: TRBJ2-7
d_gene: TRBD2
abundance: many
CDR3aa: CASRRPGRGAYEQYF
CDR3nt: TGTGCCAGCAGAAGACCGGGACGGGGGGCCTACGAGCAGTACTTC

v_gene: TRBV5-1
j_gene: TRBJ2-1
d_gene: TRBD2
abundance: .
CDR3aa: CASSLEAGEGNEQFF
CDR3nt: TGCGCCAGCAGCTTGGAGGCGGGAGAAGGGAATGAGCAGTTCTTC

v_gene: TRBV20-1
j_gene: TRBJ1-2
d_gene: .
abundance: .
CDR3aa: CSAKDPSRGTYGHTF
CDR3nt: TGCAGTGCTAAAGACCCCTCTAGGGGAACCTATGGCCACACCTTT

v_gene: TRBV7-8
j_gene: TRBJ1-1
d_gene: .
abundance: .
CDR3aa: CASSLVGDAEAFF
CDR3nt: TGTGCCAGCAGCTTAGTCGGGGATGCTGAAGCTTTCTTT

v_gene: TRBV24-1
j_gene: TRBJ2-1
d_gene: .
abundance: .
CDR3aa: CATSDVDRYNEQFF
CDR3nt: TGTGCCACCAGTGATGTGGACAGATACAATGAGCAGTTCTTC

v_gene: TRBV6-9
j_gene: TRBJ2-3
d_gene: TRBD2
abundance: once
CDR3aa: CASSCTIAGVQFTQYF
CDR3nt: TGTGCCAGCAGTTGCACCATAGCGGGGGTTCAGTTTACGCAGTATTTT

v_gene: TRBV11-2
j_gene: TRBJ2-7
d_gene: .
abundance: .
CDR3aa: CACSLGPLKEQYF
CDR3nt: TGTGCCTGCAGCTTAGGGCCGCTGAAAGAGCAGTACTTC

v_gene: TRBV20-1
j_gene: TRBJ2-6
d_gene: TRBD2
abundance: .
CDR3aa: CSARHGGAGANVLTF
CDR3nt: TGTAGTGCTAGACATGGGGGGGCTGGGGCCAACGTCCTGACTTTC

v_gene: TRBV11-2
j_gene: TRBJ2-1
d_gene: TRBD1
abundance: few
CDR3aa: CASSFYPETRTGGQDEQFF
CDR3nt: TGTGCCAGCAGCTTTTACCCTGAAACCAGGACAGGGGGGCAGGATGAGCAGTTCTTC

v_gene: TRBV11-1
j_gene: TRBJ2-4
d_gene: .
abundance: .
CDR3aa: CASSTGWLHYIQYF
CDR3nt: TGTGCCAGCAGTACCGGATGGCTTCACTACATTCAGTACTTC

v_gene: TRBV6-2/TRBV6-3
j_gene: TRBJ2-2
d_gene: TRBD1
abundance: many
CDR3aa: CASSSYRGQSTGELFF
CDR3nt: TGTGCCAGCAGTTCTTACAGGGGGCAGAGCACCGGGGAGCTGTTTTTT

v_gene: TRBV5-5
j_gene: TRBJ2-1
d_gene: TRBD2
abundance: .
CDR3aa: CASSRTGTRDHSGQFF
CDR3nt: TGTGCCAGCAGCCGTACCGGGACTAGAGACCACAGTGGGCAGTTCTTC

v_gene: TRBV11-2
j_gene: TRBJ1-5
d_gene: .
abundance: .
CDR3aa: CASSLGDKQSQHF
CDR3nt: TGTGCCAGCAGCTTAGGAGATAAACAGTCCCAGCATTTT

v_gene: TRBV11-2
j_gene: TRBJ2-2
d_gene: TRBD2
abundance: .
CDR3aa: CASSFATGLAGPRTGELFF
CDR3nt: TGTGCCAGCAGCTTCGCGACGGGACTAGCGGGACCCCGCACCGGGGAGCTGTTTTTT

v_gene: TRBV4-3
j_gene: TRBJ1-1
d_gene: .
abundance: .
CDR3aa: CASSPRPGINTEGFF
CDR3nt: TGCGCCAGCAGCCCGCGCCCCGGGATCAACACTGAAGGTTTCTTT

v_gene: TRBV11-2
j_gene: TRBJ2-1
d_gene: .
abundance: .
CDR3aa: CASSLGAIFAGAGLNEQFF
CDR3nt: TGTGCCAGCAGCTTAGGCGCCATATTTGCGGGGGCCGGACTCAATGAGCAGTTCTTC

v_gene: TRBV29-1
j_gene: TRBJ1-1
d_gene: .
abundance: .
CDR3aa: CSVGGMTSTEAFF
CDR3nt: TGCAGCGTGGGGGGAATGACGAGCACTGAAGCCTTCTTT

v_gene: TRBV29-1
j_gene: TRBJ1-1
d_gene: .
abundance: .
CDR3aa: CSIEFANMNTEAFF
CDR3nt: TGCAGCATTGAATTTGCGAACATGAACACTGAAGCTTTCTTC

v_gene: TRBV7-9
j_gene: TRBJ1-1
d_gene: .
abundance: many
CDR3aa: CASRQGDTEAFF
CDR3nt: TGTGCCAGCAGACAGGGTGACACTGAAGCTTTCTTT

v_gene: TRBV12-3/TRBV12-4
j_gene: TRBJ1-6
d_gene: .
abundance: many
CDR3aa: CASSFDPSSYNSPLHF
CDR3nt: TGTGCCAGCAGTTTCGACCCTAGCTCCTATAATTCACCCCTCCACTTT

v_gene: TRBV6-1
j_gene: TRBJ2-7
d_gene: .
abundance: many
CDR3aa: CASNARVYEQYF
CDR3nt: TGTGCCAGCAATGCCAGGGTCTACGAGCAGTACTTC

v_gene: TRBV11-2
j_gene: TRBJ1-1
d_gene: .
abundance: .
CDR3aa: CGSSLAADMNTEAFF
CDR3nt: TGTGGCAGCAGCTTAGCGGCAGACATGAATACTGAAGCTTTCTTT

v_gene: TRBV10-2
j_gene: TRBJ2-1
d_gene: .
abundance: .
CDR3aa: CASREKGVAGGSEQLF
CDR3nt: .

v_gene: TRBV11-2
j_gene: TRBJ2-5
d_gene: .
abundance: .
CDR3aa: CASSLIRGEAQYF
CDR3nt: TGTGCCAGCAGCTTGATCAGGGGAGAGGCCCAGTACTTC

v_gene: TRBV11-2
j_gene: TRBJ1-1
d_gene: .
abundance: .
CDR3aa: CASSSTGNTEAVF
CDR3nt: TGTGCCAGCAGCTCGACGGGGAACACTGAAGCTGTCTTT

v_gene: TRBV5-6
j_gene: TRBJ2-1
d_gene: .
abundance: .
CDR3aa: CASSLALGIEQFF
CDR3nt: TGTGCCAGCAGTCTCGCACTTGGTATTGAGCAGTTCTTC